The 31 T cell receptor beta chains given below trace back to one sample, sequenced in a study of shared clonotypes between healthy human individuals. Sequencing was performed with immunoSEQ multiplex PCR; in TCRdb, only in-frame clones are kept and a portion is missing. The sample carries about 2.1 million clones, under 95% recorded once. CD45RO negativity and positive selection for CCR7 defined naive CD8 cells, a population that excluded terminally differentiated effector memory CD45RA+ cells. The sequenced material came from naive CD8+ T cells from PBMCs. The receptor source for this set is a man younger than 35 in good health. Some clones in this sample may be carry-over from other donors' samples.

CDR3 in DNA: TGTGCCAGCAGTTTTCATGGCTTCCAAGAGACCCAGTACTTC. It yields the protein CASSFHGFQETQYF. The chain joins TRBV28 to TRBJ2-5; D unclear. Germline V CDR1 and CDR2: MDHEN, SYDVKM. The germline V and J ends were trimmed by 3 bases and 1 base, with 9 bases remaining between them. CDR3 length: 14 residues.

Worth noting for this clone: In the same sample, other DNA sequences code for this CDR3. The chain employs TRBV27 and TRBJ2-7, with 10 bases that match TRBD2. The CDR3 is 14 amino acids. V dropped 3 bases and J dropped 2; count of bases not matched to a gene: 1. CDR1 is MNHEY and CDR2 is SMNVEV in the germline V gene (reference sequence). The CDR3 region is CASSLLAGAYEQYF. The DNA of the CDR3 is TGTGCCAGCAGTTTGCTAGCGGGAGCCTACGAGCAGTACTTC.

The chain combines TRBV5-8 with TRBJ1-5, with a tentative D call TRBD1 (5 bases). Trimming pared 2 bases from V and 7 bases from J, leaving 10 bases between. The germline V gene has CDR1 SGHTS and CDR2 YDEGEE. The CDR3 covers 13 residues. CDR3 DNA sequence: TGTGCCAGCAGCTTCTGGGGCGAACAGCCCCAGCATTTT. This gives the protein CASSFWGEQPQHF.

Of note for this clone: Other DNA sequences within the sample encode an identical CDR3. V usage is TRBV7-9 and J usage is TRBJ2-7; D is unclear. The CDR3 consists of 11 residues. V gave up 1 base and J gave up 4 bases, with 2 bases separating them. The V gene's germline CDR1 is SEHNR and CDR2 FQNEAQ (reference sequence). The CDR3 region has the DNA TGTGCCAGCAGCTTAGAATACGAGCAGTACTTC. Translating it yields CASSLEYEQYF.

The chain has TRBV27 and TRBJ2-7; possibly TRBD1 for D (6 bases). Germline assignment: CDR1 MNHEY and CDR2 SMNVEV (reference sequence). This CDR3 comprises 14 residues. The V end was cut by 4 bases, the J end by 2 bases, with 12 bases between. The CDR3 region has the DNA TGTGCCAGCAGTTCAGGGGCTGCACCCTACGAGCAGTACTTC. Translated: CASSSGAAPYEQYF.

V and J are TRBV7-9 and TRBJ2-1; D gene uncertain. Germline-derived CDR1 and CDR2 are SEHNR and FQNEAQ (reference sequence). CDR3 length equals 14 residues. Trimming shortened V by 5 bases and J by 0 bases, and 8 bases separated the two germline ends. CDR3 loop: CASSPPGSYNEQFF. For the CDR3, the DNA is TGTGCCAGCAGCCCGCCCGGCTCCTACAATGAGCAGTTCTTC.

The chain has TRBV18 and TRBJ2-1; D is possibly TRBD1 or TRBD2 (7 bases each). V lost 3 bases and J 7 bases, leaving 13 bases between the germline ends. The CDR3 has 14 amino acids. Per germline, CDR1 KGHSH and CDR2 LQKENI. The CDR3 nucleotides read TGTGCCAGCTCACCGGCAGGGGGAGGGAATGAGCAGTTCTTC. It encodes CASSPAGGGNEQFF.

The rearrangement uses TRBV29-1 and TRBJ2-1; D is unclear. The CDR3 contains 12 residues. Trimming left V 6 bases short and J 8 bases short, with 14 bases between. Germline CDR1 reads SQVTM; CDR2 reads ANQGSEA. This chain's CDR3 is CSVGVGLHEQFF. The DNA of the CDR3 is TGCAGCGTGGGCGTTGGTCTCCATGAGCAGTTCTTC.

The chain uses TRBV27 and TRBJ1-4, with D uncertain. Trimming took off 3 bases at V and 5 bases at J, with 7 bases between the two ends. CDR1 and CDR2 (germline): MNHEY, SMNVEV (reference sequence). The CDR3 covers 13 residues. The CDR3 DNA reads TGTGCCAGCAGTTTCTTGCCGAATGAAAAACTGTTTTTT. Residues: CASSFLPNEKLFF.

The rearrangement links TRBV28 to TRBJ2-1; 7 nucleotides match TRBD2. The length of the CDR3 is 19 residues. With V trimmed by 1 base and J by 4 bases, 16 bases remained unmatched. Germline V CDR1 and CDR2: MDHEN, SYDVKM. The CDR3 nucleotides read TGTGCCAGCAGTTTATATAGGGACTACCCATTAATTCTTTACAATGAGCAGTTCTTC. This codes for CASSLYRDYPLILYNEQFF.

The CDR3 DNA follows: TGTGCCAGCAGCCTACTTAGGAGTGGGGAGACCCAGTACTTC. This gives the protein CASSLLRSGETQYF. This sequence joins TRBV6-5 and TRBJ2-5; D uncertain. Between the trimmed V and J ends, which lost 6 bases and 5 bases, there was a span of 16 bases. Germline lookup yields CDR1 MNHEY and CDR2 SVGAGI. The CDR3 length is 14 residues.

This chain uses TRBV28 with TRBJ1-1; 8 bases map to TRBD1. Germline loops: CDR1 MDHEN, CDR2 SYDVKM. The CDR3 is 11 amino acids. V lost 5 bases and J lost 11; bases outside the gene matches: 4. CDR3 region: CASSPGTGAFF. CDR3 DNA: TGTGCCAGCAGTCCCGGGACAGGTGCTTTCTTT.

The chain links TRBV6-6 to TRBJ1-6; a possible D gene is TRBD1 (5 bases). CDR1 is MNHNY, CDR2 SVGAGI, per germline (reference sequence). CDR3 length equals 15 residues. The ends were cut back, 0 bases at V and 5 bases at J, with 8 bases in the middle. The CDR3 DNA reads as TGTGCCAGCAGTTACTCGACAGCCGATAATTCACCCCTCCACTTT. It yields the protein CASSYSTADNSPLHF.

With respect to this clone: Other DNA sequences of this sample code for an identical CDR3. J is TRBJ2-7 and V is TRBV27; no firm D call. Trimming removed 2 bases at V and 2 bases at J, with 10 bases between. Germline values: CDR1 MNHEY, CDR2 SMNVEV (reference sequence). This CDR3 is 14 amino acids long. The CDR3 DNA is TGTGCCAGCAGTTTAATAGGACCAACCTACGAGCAGTACTTC. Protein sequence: CASSLIGPTYEQYF.

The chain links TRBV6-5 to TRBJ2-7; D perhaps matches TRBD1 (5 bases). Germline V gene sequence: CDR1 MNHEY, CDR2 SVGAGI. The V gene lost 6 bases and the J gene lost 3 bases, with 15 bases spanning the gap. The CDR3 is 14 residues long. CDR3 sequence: CASSPLGRDYEQYF. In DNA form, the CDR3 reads TGTGCCAGCAGCCCTTTGGGCAGGGACTACGAGCAGTACTTC.

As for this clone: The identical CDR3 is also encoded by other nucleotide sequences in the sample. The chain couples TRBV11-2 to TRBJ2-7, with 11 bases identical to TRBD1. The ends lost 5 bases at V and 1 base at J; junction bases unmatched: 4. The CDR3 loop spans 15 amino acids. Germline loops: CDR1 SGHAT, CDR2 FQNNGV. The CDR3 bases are TGTGCCAGCAGCACCCGGGACAGGGGGTCCTACGAGCAGTACTTC. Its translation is CASSTRDRGSYEQYF.

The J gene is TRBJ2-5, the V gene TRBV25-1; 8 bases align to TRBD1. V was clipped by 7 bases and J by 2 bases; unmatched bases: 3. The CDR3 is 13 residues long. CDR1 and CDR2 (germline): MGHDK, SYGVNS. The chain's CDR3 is CASTGTGQETQYF. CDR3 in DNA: TGTGCCAGCACCGGGACAGGTCAAGAGACCCAGTACTTC.

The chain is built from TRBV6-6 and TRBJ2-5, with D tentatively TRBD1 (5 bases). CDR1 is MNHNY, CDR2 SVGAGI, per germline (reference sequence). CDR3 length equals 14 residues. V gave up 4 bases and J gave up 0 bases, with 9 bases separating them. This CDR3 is CASSWTKHQETQYF. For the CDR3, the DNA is TGTGCCAGCAGTTGGACAAAGCACCAAGAGACCCAGTACTTC.

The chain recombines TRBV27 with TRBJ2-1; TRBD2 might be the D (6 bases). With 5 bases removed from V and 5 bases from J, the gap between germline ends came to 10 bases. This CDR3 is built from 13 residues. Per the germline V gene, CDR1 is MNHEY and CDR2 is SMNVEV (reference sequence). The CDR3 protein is CASSPGLDNEQFF. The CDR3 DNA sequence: TGTGCCAGCAGTCCGGGACTTGACAATGAGCAGTTCTTC.

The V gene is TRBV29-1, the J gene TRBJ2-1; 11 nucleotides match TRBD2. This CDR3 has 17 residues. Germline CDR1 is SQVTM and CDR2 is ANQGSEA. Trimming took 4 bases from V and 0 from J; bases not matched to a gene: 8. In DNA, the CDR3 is TGCAGCGTTGTTGGGACTAGCGGTTCTAGCTCCTACAATGAGCAGTTCTTC. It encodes CSVVGTSGSSSYNEQFF.

CDR3 sequence reads: CASSPDRTAGDTQYF. The CDR3 coding sequence is TGTGCCAGCAGTCCCGACAGGACGGCGGGCGATACGCAGTATTTT. This sequence joins TRBV27 and TRBJ2-3, with D perhaps matching TRBD1 (6 bases). CDR3 size: 15 residues. The V and J ends lost 5 bases and 6 bases respectively, with 18 bases between them. Germline V CDR1 and CDR2: MNHEY, SMNVEV (reference sequence).

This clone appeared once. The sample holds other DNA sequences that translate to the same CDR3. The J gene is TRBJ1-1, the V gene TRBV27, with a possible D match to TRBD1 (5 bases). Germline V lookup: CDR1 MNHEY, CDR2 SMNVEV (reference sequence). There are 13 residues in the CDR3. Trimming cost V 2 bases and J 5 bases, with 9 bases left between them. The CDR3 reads CASSLQGWTEAFF. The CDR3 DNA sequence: TGTGCCAGCAGTTTACAGGGTTGGACTGAAGCTTTCTTT.

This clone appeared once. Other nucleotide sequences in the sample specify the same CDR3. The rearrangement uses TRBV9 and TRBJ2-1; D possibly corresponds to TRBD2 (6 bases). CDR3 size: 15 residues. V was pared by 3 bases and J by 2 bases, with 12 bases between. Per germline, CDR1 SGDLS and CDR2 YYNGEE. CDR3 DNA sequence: TGTGCCAGCAGCGCCGGGGGTTCCCCCTACAATGAGCAGTTCTTC. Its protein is CASSAGGSPYNEQFF.

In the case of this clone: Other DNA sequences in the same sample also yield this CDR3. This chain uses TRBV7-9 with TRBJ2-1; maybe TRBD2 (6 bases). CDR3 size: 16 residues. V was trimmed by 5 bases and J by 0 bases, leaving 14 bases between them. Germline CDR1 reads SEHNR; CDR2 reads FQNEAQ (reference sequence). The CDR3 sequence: CASSPGTASSYNEQFF. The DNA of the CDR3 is TGTGCCAGCAGCCCCGGGACTGCTAGCTCCTACAATGAGCAGTTCTTC.

CDR3 in amino acids: CASSVLGQAGETQYF. CDR3 sequence (DNA): TGTGCCAGCAGCGTCCTCGGGCAGGCAGGGGAGACCCAGTACTTC. This sequence joins TRBV6-5 and TRBJ2-5; TRBD1 is a possible D gene (5 bases). Germline CDR1 and CDR2: MNHEY and SVGAGI. CDR3 length: 15 residues. The V end was cut by 6 bases, the J end by 5 bases, with 19 bases between.

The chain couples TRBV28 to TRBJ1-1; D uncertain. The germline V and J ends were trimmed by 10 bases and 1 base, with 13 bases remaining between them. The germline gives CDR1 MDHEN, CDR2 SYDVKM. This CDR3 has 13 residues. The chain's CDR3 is CATTPTRNTEAFF. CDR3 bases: TGTGCCACCACTCCCACTCGGAACACTGAAGCTTTCTTT.

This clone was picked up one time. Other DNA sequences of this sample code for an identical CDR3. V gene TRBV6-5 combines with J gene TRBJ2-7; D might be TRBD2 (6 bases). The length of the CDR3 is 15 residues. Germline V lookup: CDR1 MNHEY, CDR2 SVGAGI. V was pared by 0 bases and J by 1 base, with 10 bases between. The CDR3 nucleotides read TGTGCCAGCAGTTACTCAGGGAGGCGATCCTACGAGCAGTACTTC. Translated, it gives CASSYSGRRSYEQYF.

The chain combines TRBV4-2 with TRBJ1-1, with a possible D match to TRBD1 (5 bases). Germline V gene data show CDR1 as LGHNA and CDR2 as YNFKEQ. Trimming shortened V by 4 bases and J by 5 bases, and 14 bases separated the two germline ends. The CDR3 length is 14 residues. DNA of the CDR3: TGTGCCAGCAGCCCAGCAGGGCGGTGGACTGAAGCTTTCTTT. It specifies CASSPAGRWTEAFF.

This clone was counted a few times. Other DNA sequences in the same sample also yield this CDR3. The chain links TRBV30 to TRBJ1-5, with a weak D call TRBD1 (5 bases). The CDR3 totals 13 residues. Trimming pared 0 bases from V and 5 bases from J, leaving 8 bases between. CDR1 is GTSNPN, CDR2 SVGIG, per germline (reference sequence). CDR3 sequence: CAWSVGRDQPQHF. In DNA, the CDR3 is TGTGCCTGGAGTGTAGGCAGGGATCAGCCCCAGCATTTT.

The CDR3 loop reads CASSVGLAPEQFF. Written as DNA, the CDR3 is TGTGCCAGCAGCGTAGGCCTAGCGCCTGAGCAGTTCTTC. This sequence joins TRBV9 and TRBJ2-1; weak D call: TRBD2 (6 bases). Trimming pared 0 bases from V and 9 bases from J, leaving 10 bases between. Germline CDR1 reads SGDLS; CDR2 reads YYNGEE. The CDR3 loop spans 13 amino acids.

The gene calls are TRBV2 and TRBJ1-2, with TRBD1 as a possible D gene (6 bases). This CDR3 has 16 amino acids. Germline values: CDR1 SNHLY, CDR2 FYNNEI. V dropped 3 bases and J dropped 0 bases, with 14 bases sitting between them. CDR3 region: CASSDPGEPANYGYTF. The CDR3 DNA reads TGTGCCAGCAGTGACCCAGGGGAACCAGCTAACTATGGCTACACCTTC.